This T cell receptor beta chain emerged from a study of blood T cell repertoires in COVID-19. CDR1 and CDR2 from the germline V gene are SGHDT and YYEEEE. There are 14 residues in the CDR3. Trimming took 4 bases from V and 8 from J; bases not matched to a gene: 6. The table came from immunoSEQ multiplex PCR; TCRdb's copy has only in-frame clones and leaves some out. The table has roughly 170,000 clones, approximately 84% seen once; the top ten hold more than 10%. This receptor was obtained from a man between 50 and 59 years old who had recovered from COVID-19. This chain joins TRBV5-6 and TRBJ1-4, with 9 bases that match TRBD1. Material: PBMCs or T cells enriched from blood (not recorded which). CDR3 sequence: CASSIQGAQEKLFF. CDR3 bases: TGTGCCAGCAGCATACAGGGGGCGCAGGAAAAACTGTTTTTT.